The TCR beta chain described here comes from a study of blood T cells in healthy people across ages. Findings and caveats of the study: PBMCs went unsorted, and a conclusive naive versus antigen-experienced comparison was therefore prevented.

The authors ran a second PCR of about 6 to 11 cycles using a sample-barcoded 5' primer and a J-beta primer mix. Tags on each cDNA molecule came from a template-switch adaptor with 12 random nucleotides. TCRdb used MiXCR to reprocess the 5' RACE reads, holding one entry per CDR3 protein. Of 850,000 to 1,300,000 distinct CDR3 sequences listed, under 45% are singletons. The CDR3 is 13 amino acids. Unmatched junction bases numbered 6, after V lost 1 base and J lost 8 bases. In germline, CDR1 is SQVTM, CDR2 ANQGSEA. This clonotype was detected many times. Its antigen is unknown. The study drew donors from healthy Caucasian individuals in Russia aged roughly 6 to 90. Researchers collected about 9.1 milliliters of peripheral blood from every single donor.

V and J are TRBV29-1 and TRBJ1-2; 8 bases are shared with TRBD1. The TCR sequence derives from a woman in her sixties in good health. The sequenced sample consisted of blood. CDR3 region: CSVEVIRGRGYTF. In DNA, the CDR3 is TGCAGCGTTGAAGTTATCAGGGGGCGCGGCTACACCTTC.